The sequence of this T cell receptor beta chain was determined in a study of quantifying T cell responses using KT2 cells. Study in general: TCR alpha and beta constant-region primers primed reverse transcription of RNA. The second PCR ran as a qPCR until a predetermined fluorescence threshold was reached.

An oligo carrying a UMI was ligated to the cDNA 3' end. An equimolar mix of RC1.1 and RC1.2 primed the beta chain across TRBC1 and TRBC2. Starting with the second PCR, alpha and beta TCR chains went through separate processing. Via MiXCR, TCRdb re-called the UMI-ligation and nested PCR reads, giving one row per CDR3 protein. This table has about 33,000 distinct CDR3 sequences, around 10% appearing once. The CDR3 extends over 14 amino acids. V dropped 6 bases and J dropped 3; count of bases not matched to a gene: 7. The rearrangement links TRBV12-3 or TRBV12-4 to TRBJ1-1; 7 nucleotides match TRBD1. The origin of this receptor is a human donor. Source material: PBMCs spiked with cells of the T cell clone KT2. CDR3 coding DNA: TGTGCCAGCAGCTCGGGACAGAGGGACACTGAAGCTTTCTTT. It codes for CASSSGQRDTEAFF.